The count of the clone carrying this T cell receptor (beta chain) is one. These data belong to a study of blood T cell repertoires in COVID-19. This table comes from immunoSEQ multiplex PCR, and its TCRdb copy is limited to in-frame clones, with some not included. This sample carries approximately 180,000 clones, nearly 80% of them seen once, and the ten largest clones take roughly 28%. V lost 4 bases, J lost 7 bases, and 11 bases lay in between. The length of the CDR3 is 12 residues. The chain employs TRBV12-3 or TRBV12-4 and TRBJ2-7, with D perhaps TRBD1 (6 bases). The sequence was collected from a woman aged 70-85 years with acute or convalescent COVID-19. The sample was peripheral blood. In DNA form, the CDR3 reads TGTGCCAGCAGTTGGTCAGGGGATGAGCAGTACTTC. Its protein is CASSWSGDEQYF.